The 21 T cell receptor beta chains below come from one sample, sequenced in a study of CD8+CD57+ T cells in acquired aplastic anemia. CDR3 and TCR beta VDJ profiling relied on a genomic DNA template. Using its own MiXCR run on the reads, TCRdb lists one record per CDR3 protein. The data contain some 150,000 distinct CDR3 sequences, around two fifths of them singletons. Sequences were obtained from sorted CD4+, CD8+, or CD8+CD57+ T cells (not recorded which) from PBMCs. The receptors shown here come from a human donor in good health, serving as a control.

The CDR3 bases are TGTGCCAGCGGGAAGGTAGCGGGAAAGTACGAGCAGTACTTC. It specifies CASGKVAGKYEQYF. The rearrangement joins TRBV2 to TRBJ2-7, with 8 bases lining up with TRBD2. The J segment lost 4 bases and the V segment lost 8 bases, leaving 10 bases of the junction unmatched. CDR1 is SNHLY, CDR2 FYNNEI, per germline. This CDR3 has 14 amino acids. The full variable domain, in which reference TRBV2 and TRBJ2-7 provide the parts outside the CDR3, is EPEVTQTPSHQVTQMGQEVILRCVPISNHLYFYWYRQILGQKVEFLVSFYNNEISEKSEIFDDQFSVERPDGSNFTLKIRSTKLEDSAMYFCASGKVAGKYEQYFGPGTRLTVT.

This clonotype has a count of ten or more. The chain employs TRBV18 and TRBJ2-7; weak D call: TRBD2 (5 bases). CDR3 length: 13 amino acids. Germline CDR1 KGHSH, CDR2 LQKENI. V was cut by 6 bases and J by 7 bases, with 16 bases left in between. The CDR3, as DNA: TGTGCCAGCTCGACTACGGCCTTGACGGAGCAGTACTTC. As protein: CASSTTALTEQYF.

This clonotype was detected only a few times. A much larger clonotype is one base distant, so this may be a read error. The CDR3 is CATRVREGTSEKLFF. The DNA for the CDR3 is TGTGCCACCCGAGTACGGGAAGGTACTAGTGAAAAACTGTTTTTT. The chain joins TRBV10-3 to TRBJ1-4; D is unclear. This CDR3 comprises 15 residues. Germline V CDR1 and CDR2: ENHRY, SYGVKD.

This clonotype was seen repeatedly, ten times or more. The J gene is TRBJ2-7, the V gene TRBV7-9; perhaps TRBD1 as D (6 bases). CDR3 size: 14 residues. Per germline, CDR1 SEHNR and CDR2 FQNEAQ (reference sequence). V lost 4 bases and J lost 2, with 12 bases in between. The CDR3 here is CASSSEGGAYEQYF. The CDR3, as DNA: TGTGCCAGCAGCTCTGAAGGGGGTGCCTACGAGCAGTACTTC.

This chain links TRBV6-5 with TRBJ1-1, with D possibly being TRBD1 (5 bases). This CDR3 contains 13 residues. CDR1 is MNHEY, CDR2 SVGAGI, per germline. The V and J ends lost 2 bases and 6 bases respectively, with 10 bases between them. DNA for the CDR3: TGTGCCAGCAGTTACGGGGACCCAGCTGAAGCTTTCTTT. Its protein is CASSYGDPAEAFF.

This clonotype was picked up a small number of times. The J gene is TRBJ2-7, the V gene TRBV15, with 7 bases that match TRBD1. The CDR3 consists of 14 residues. The J segment lost 2 bases and the V segment lost 4 bases, leaving 5 bases of the junction unmatched. Germline V lookup: CDR1 LNHNV, CDR2 YYDKDF (reference sequence). DNA for the CDR3: TGTGCCACCAGCACGAGACAGGGTACCTACGAGCAGTACTTC. Residues: CATSTRQGTYEQYF.

Details on this clonotype: The germline gene is not matched at one end of the junction; a read error may be the cause. V usage is TRBV12-3 or TRBV12-4 and J usage is TRBJ2-1, with TRBD2 matching over 9 bases. The CDR3 is 12 amino acids. The CDR3 here is CDSLGGGGAQFF. CDR3 coding DNA: TGTGACAGCTTGGGCGGGGGGGGAGCGCAGTTCTTC.

This clonotype was seen only a few times. The CDR3 region is CASSLATGTGELFF. CDR3 bases: TGTGCCAGCAGTTTGGCGACAGGTACCGGGGAGCTGTTTTTT. The chain links TRBV27 to TRBJ2-2; D may be TRBD1 (6 bases). V was pared by 3 bases and J by 5 bases, with 10 bases between. Germline CDR1 and CDR2: MNHEY and SMNVEV (reference sequence). CDR3 size: 14 residues.

At least ten counts were recorded for this clonotype. V is TRBV6-6 and J is TRBJ1-5; D perhaps matches TRBD1 (6 bases). CDR3 length: 14 amino acids. V dropped 6 bases and J dropped 3 bases, with 12 bases sitting between them. Germline CDR1 reads MNHNY; CDR2 reads SVGAGI (reference sequence). In DNA form, the CDR3 reads TGTGCCAGCAGCTCCGGACAGACCAATCAGCCCCAGCATTTT. Translated, it gives CASSSGQTNQPQHF.

This clonotype was observed at least ten times. This rearrangement joins TRBV12-3 or TRBV12-4 to TRBJ1-2; D is possibly TRBD1 (5 bases). V dropped 1 base and J dropped 7 bases, with 10 bases sitting between them. CDR3 size: 13 residues. The CDR3 region is CASSLGGAPGYTF. The CDR3 DNA follows: TGTGCCAGCAGTTTAGGAGGGGCCCCTGGCTACACCTTC.

This clonotype showed up many times. V and J are TRBV28 and TRBJ1-4; 8 bases line up with TRBD1. Germline V lookup: CDR1 MDHEN, CDR2 SYDVKM. CDR3 length: 13 residues. J lost 10 bases, V lost 5 bases, and 6 bases had no gene match. The CDR3 protein is CASSLGTGRKLFF. The CDR3, as DNA: TGTGCCAGCAGTCTTGGGACAGGACGAAAACTGTTTTTT.

There are many counts of this clonotype. The chain joins TRBV20-1 to TRBJ2-7, with 8 bases that match TRBD1. Germline V CDR1 and CDR2: DFQATT, SNEGSKA (reference sequence). The CDR3 runs to 13 residues. J gave up 5 bases and V 5 bases, and 8 bases lay outside the gene matches. Here the CDR3 reads CSASRTGQDEQYF. CDR3 sequence (DNA): TGCAGTGCTTCCCGGACAGGGCAAGACGAGCAGTACTTC.

The chain is built from TRBV7-6 and TRBJ2-1; no firm D call. The CDR3 contains 13 residues. The germline V and J ends were trimmed by 2 bases and 5 bases, with 7 bases remaining between them. Germline V gene data show CDR1 as SGHVS and CDR2 as FNYEAQ. CDR3 sequence reads: CASSLSPHNEQFF. The CDR3 bases are TGTGCCAGCAGCTTATCCCCACACAATGAGCAGTTCTTC.

This clonotype was counted many times. The rearrangement uses TRBV24-1 and TRBJ1-3, with D hard to call. This CDR3 is built from 14 residues. Germline CDR1 reads KGHDR; CDR2 reads SFDVKD. V lost 4 bases and J lost 0, with 6 bases in between. CDR3 bases: TGTGCCACCAGTGACCAGCACTCTGGAAACACCATATATTTT. Translating gives CATSDQHSGNTIYF.

The chain combines TRBV18 with TRBJ1-1; 7 nucleotides align to TRBD1. CDR1 and CDR2 from the germline V gene are KGHSH and LQKENI. The V segment lost 3 bases and the J segment 1 base; nucleotides outside the gene matches: 8. There are 16 residues in the CDR3. CDR3 DNA: TGTGCCAGCTCACCCTGGGACAGACCGAGGAACACTGAAGCTTTCTTT. This translates into CASSPWDRPRNTEAFF.

At least ten counts were recorded for this clonotype. V usage is TRBV19 and J usage is TRBJ1-1; 7 nucleotides match TRBD1. CDR3 length: 13 residues. The V gene's germline CDR1 is LNHDA and CDR2 SQIVND (reference sequence). With V trimmed by 5 bases and J by 4 bases, 4 bases remained unmatched. In DNA form, the CDR3 reads TGTGCCAGTAGTGAGGGGGCTGGCACTGAAGCTTTCTTT. Protein: CASSEGAGTEAFF.

J is TRBJ2-1 and V is TRBV27; 10 positions agree with TRBD1. Germline V lookup: CDR1 MNHEY, CDR2 SMNVEV (reference sequence). Trimming cost V 5 bases and J 4 bases; bases outside gene matches: 5. This CDR3 is 15 amino acids long. CDR3 amino acids: CASSPGQGVYNEQFF. The DNA for the CDR3 is TGTGCCAGCAGTCCCGGACAGGGGGTGTACAATGAGCAGTTCTTC.

This clonotype was seen more than once but under ten times. The chain uses TRBV20-1 and TRBJ2-5; 9 bases are shared with TRBD2. The CDR3 length is 14 residues. V lost 8 bases and J lost 5; bases outside the gene matches: 12. Germline CDR1 DFQATT, CDR2 SNEGSKA (reference sequence). CDR3 DNA: TGCAGTACCCGACCGGCGGGGGGGCGTGAGACCCAGTACTTC. Protein sequence: CSTRPAGGRETQYF.

In regard to this clonotype: A junction end diverges from the germline sequence, so it may reflect a read error. The chain carries TRBV10-3 and TRBJ2-7, with a tentative D call TRBD2 (6 bases). Germline values: CDR1 ENHRY, CDR2 SYGVKD. The CDR3 is 13 residues long. CDR3 in amino acids: CGGAPPCSYEQYF. The CDR3 nucleotides are TGCGGGGGTGCACCTCCGTGCTCCTACGAGCAGTACTTC.

The table lists this clonotype with many counts. J is TRBJ2-1 and V is TRBV12-5; 7 nucleotides align to TRBD2. The CDR3 consists of 14 residues. The V gene's germline CDR1 is LGHNT and CDR2 FRNRAP. V gave up 5 bases and J gave up 4 bases; unmatched junction bases: 5. The CDR3 region has the DNA TGTGCTAGTGGTCGGACTAGTGAATACAATGAGCAGTTCTTC. Its protein product is CASGRTSEYNEQFF.

The chain links TRBV10-3 to TRBJ1-6; 7 bases are a match to TRBD1. Germline CDR1 reads ENHRY; CDR2 reads SYGVKD. V lost 6 bases and J lost 5; bases outside the gene matches: 7. This CDR3 region has 15 residues. The CDR3 loop is CAISSRDRNNSPLHF. CDR3 in DNA: TGTGCCATCAGCTCGAGGGACAGAAATAATTCACCCCTCCACTTT.